Described below is a single TCR beta chain sequence and its context. Its antigen is currently unknown. The data were taken from a study of T cell responses to AZD1222 COVID-19 vaccine. TCRdb's copy holds only in-frame clones and misses some; the assay was immunoSEQ multiplex PCR. The repertoire holds roughly 120,000 clones, with roughly 88% as singletons. Trimming pared 2 bases from V and 1 base from J, leaving 8 bases between. The CDR3 spans 14 residues. Looked up from germline, CDR1 is MDHEN and CDR2 is SYDVKM. General observations from the study: At study baseline, merely roughly 6 AZD1222 recipients were seropositive.

The clonotype originates from an adult who received the AZD1222 COVID-19 vaccine. V and J are TRBV28 and TRBJ1-1, with D unresolved. The source material was peripheral blood, sampled 28 days after the second AZD1222 dose. DNA for the CDR3: TGTGCCAGCAGTTTACCGGTAGAGAACACTGAAGCTTTCTTT. This translates into CASSLPVENTEAFF. The full variable domain, its missing parts supplied by reference TRBV28 and TRBJ1-1, is DVKVTQSSRYLVKRTGEKVFLECVQDMDHENMFWYRQDPGLGLRLIYFSYDVKMKEKGDIPEGYSVSREKKERFSLILESASTNQTSMYLCASSLPVENTEAFFGQGTRLTVV.